One and the same sample provided the 24 T cell receptor beta chains below, sequenced in a study of patients and donors after allogeneic stem cell transplantation. TCRdb reprocessed the RT-PCR reads with MiXCR, giving one entry per CDR3 protein. The table has approximately 200,000 distinct CDR3 sequences, 35% to 50% seen once. The sequencing sample was made of blood, either unsorted or a sorted T cell fraction (not recorded which). These receptors all stem from a human donor who was either an allogeneic HSCT recipient or a stem cell or donor lymphocyte infusion donor (not recorded which). It is not recorded whose cells these are; they may come from a transplant donor.

This clonotype was seen more than once but under ten times. This rearrangement joins TRBV5-1 to TRBJ1-1, with 7 bases lining up with TRBD1. Unmatched junction bases numbered 0, after V lost 5 bases and J lost 5 bases. The CDR3 loop spans 11 amino acids. From germline, CDR1 is SGHRS and CDR2 YFSETQ. The CDR3 region is CASRQGTEAFF. For the CDR3, the DNA is TGCGCCAGCAGACAGGGGACTGAAGCTTTCTTT. The full variable domain, in which reference TRBV5-1 and TRBJ1-1 provide the parts outside the CDR3, is KAGVTQTPRYLIKTRGQQVTLSCSPISGHRSVSWYQQTPGQGLQFLFEYFSETQRNKGNFPGRFSGRQFSNSRSEMNVSTLELGDSALYLCASRQGTEAFFGQGTRLTVV.

V is TRBV11-2 and J is TRBJ1-3; D not certain. V lost 7 bases and J 10 bases, leaving 11 bases between the germline ends. Germline CDR1 reads SGHAT; CDR2 reads FQNNGV. CDR3 length equals 11 residues. In nucleotides, the CDR3 is TGTGCCAGCACAGCGAGCGGGACCATATATTTT. It translates to CASTASGTIYF.

V usage is TRBV29-1 and J usage is TRBJ1-1, with unresolved D. Germline V gives CDR1 SQVTM, CDR2 ANQGSEA. V was shortened by 8 bases and J by 0 bases, with 7 bases between the two germline ends. The CDR3 has 11 amino acids. CDR3 amino acids: CSPELNTEAFF. In DNA form, the CDR3 reads TGCAGCCCCGAGCTGAACACTGAAGCTTTCTTT.

The genes are TRBV12-3 or TRBV12-4 and TRBJ2-7, with a tentative D call TRBD1 (7 bases). V lost 3 bases and J 1 base, leaving 10 bases between the germline ends. The CDR3 is 14 amino acids. The CDR3 DNA reads as TGTGCCAGCAGTTTCGGGGGACAGTCCTACGAGCAGTACTTC. As protein: CASSFGGQSYEQYF.

The chain employs TRBV29-1 and TRBJ2-1; 13 bases line up with TRBD2. Looked up from germline, CDR1 is SQVTM and CDR2 is ANQGSEA. The V and J ends lost 4 bases and 7 bases, in that order; junction bases with no gene match: 4. The CDR3 has 14 amino acids. The CDR3: CSVGTSGSWNEQFF. DNA for the CDR3: TGCAGCGTTGGGACTAGCGGGAGCTGGAATGAGCAGTTCTTC.

The CDR3, as DNA: TGCGCCAGCAGCCTGGGACTAGGACTGAACAATGAGCAGTTCTTC. It specifies CASSLGLGLNNEQFF. The rearrangement joins TRBV4-3 to TRBJ2-1; 8 bases fit TRBD2. V trimming: 4 bases; J trimming: 5 bases; junction bases outside the gene matches: 7. Germline V CDR1 and CDR2: LGHNA, YSLEER. The CDR3 extends over 15 amino acids.

V usage is TRBV4-1 and J usage is TRBJ1-3; unclear D gene. Germline V gene lookup returns CDR1 MGHRA and CDR2 YSYEKL. The V end was cut by 3 bases, the J end by 4 bases, with 10 bases between. CDR3 size: 14 residues. CDR3 residues: CASSQRQVGNTIYF. In nucleotides, the CDR3 is TGCGCCAGCAGCCAGCGGCAGGTCGGAAACACCATATATTTT.

This sequence joins TRBV28 and TRBJ1-5, with unresolved D. Per germline, CDR1 MDHEN and CDR2 SYDVKM. Trimming removed 3 bases at V and 2 bases at J, with 14 bases between. This CDR3 is built from 16 residues. The CDR3 sequence is CASSLEMLNRNQPQHF. In DNA, the CDR3 is TGTGCCAGCAGTTTGGAGATGTTAAACCGCAATCAGCCCCAGCATTTT.

A few counts support this clonotype. The chain's CDR3 is CATSRDPQGTTEAFF. The CDR3 DNA reads TGTGCCACCAGCAGAGACCCACAGGGGACAACTGAAGCTTTCTTT. The genes are TRBV15 and TRBJ1-1; TRBD1 aligns across 7 bases. V gave up 0 bases and J gave up 5 bases; unmatched junction bases: 6. This CDR3 contains 15 residues. Germline V lookup: CDR1 LNHNV, CDR2 YYDKDF (reference sequence).

The chain uses TRBV7-2 and TRBJ2-2, with TRBD1 matching over 8 bases. The V gene's germline CDR1 is SGHTA and CDR2 FQGNSA. J gave up 8 bases and V 8 bases, and 16 bases lay outside the gene matches. CDR3 length: 16 residues. CDR3 nucleotides: TGTGCCAGCGATCGCTCCGGACAGGGCAGGAAAGGGGAGCTGTTTTTT. It is translated as CASDRSGQGRKGELFF. Drawing the rest from reference TRBV7-2 and TRBJ2-2, the complete variable domain is GAGVSQSPSNKVTEKGKDVELRCDPISGHTALYWYRQSLGQGLEFLIYFQGNSAPDKSGLPSDRFSAERTGGSVSTLTIQRTQQEDSAVYLCASDRSGQGRKGELFFGEGSRLTVL.

The V call is TRBV6-5, the J call TRBJ1-2; TRBD1 matches at 8 bases. J lost 4 bases, V lost 6 bases, and 4 bases had no gene match. Germline CDR1 MNHEY, CDR2 SVGAGI. The CDR3 contains 13 residues. This CDR3 is CASSEDRVYGYTF. CDR3 nucleotide sequence: TGTGCCAGCAGCGAGGACAGGGTCTATGGCTACACCTTC.

The chain uses TRBV18 and TRBJ1-2; D uncertain. CDR1 KGHSH and CDR2 LQKENI come from the germline V gene. V lost 3 bases, J lost 4 bases, and 15 bases lay in between. The CDR3 has 15 amino acids. CDR3 amino acids: CASSPPGRFVYGYTF. The CDR3 bases are TGTGCCAGCTCACCCCCGGGCAGATTTGTCTATGGCTACACCTTC.

The rearrangement joins TRBV29-1 to TRBJ1-1, with D possibly being TRBD1 (5 bases). Germline V CDR1 and CDR2: SQVTM, ANQGSEA. The CDR3 spans 12 residues. With 3 bases removed from V and 3 bases from J, the gap between germline ends came to 8 bases. The chain's CDR3 is CSVDRADTEAFF. Written as DNA, the CDR3 is TGCAGCGTTGACAGGGCCGACACTGAAGCTTTCTTT.

The chain uses TRBV5-1 and TRBJ1-3, with D uncertain. Per germline, CDR1 SGHRS and CDR2 YFSETQ. Trimming removed 3 bases at V and 0 bases at J, with 7 bases between. The CDR3 runs 14 residues. The CDR3 reads CASSSEISGNTIYF. The CDR3 DNA reads TGCGCCAGCAGCTCAGAGATCTCTGGAAACACCATATATTTT.

The table lists this clonotype with a few counts. The rearrangement links TRBV7-9 to TRBJ1-1; no definite D call. The germline V and J ends were trimmed by 7 bases and 0 bases, with 12 bases remaining between them. The CDR3 is 14 residues long. Germline CDR1 SEHNR, CDR2 FQNEAQ (reference sequence). The CDR3 reads CASIQDGVNTEAFF. CDR3 DNA sequence: TGTGCCAGCATCCAGGACGGAGTGAACACTGAAGCTTTCTTT.

This clonotype has just a few counts. The chain uses TRBV9 and TRBJ1-4; D may be TRBD1 (5 bases). V was trimmed by 4 bases and J by 10 bases, leaving 11 bases between them. The germline gives CDR1 SGDLS, CDR2 YYNGEE. CDR3 size: 12 residues. CDR3 residues: CASSPPGPKLFF. CDR3 in DNA: TGTGCCAGCAGCCCTCCAGGGCCAAAACTGTTTTTT.

This clonotype was seen only a few times. The gene calls are TRBV7-6 and TRBJ1-4, with 7 nucleotides matching TRBD1. J lost 6 bases, V lost 4 bases, and 17 bases had no gene match. In germline, CDR1 is SGHVS, CDR2 FNYEAQ. This CDR3 contains 18 residues. This chain's CDR3 is CASSSKTGRAKGDEKLFF. The CDR3 nucleotides are TGTGCCAGCAGCTCCAAGACAGGGAGGGCTAAAGGAGATGAAAAACTGTTTTTT.

The rearrangement uses TRBV12-3 or TRBV12-4 and TRBJ2-3, with TRBD1 matching over 7 bases. The CDR3 sequence is 17 residues long. V trimming: 2 bases; J trimming: 8 bases; junction bases outside the gene matches: 16. The CDR3 bases are TGTGCCAGCAGTTTAAGAGGGGACAGTTGGTTCCAGGGTACGCAGTATTTT. It yields the protein CASSLRGDSWFQGTQYF.

This rearrangement joins TRBV11-3 to TRBJ2-3; D gene uncertain. V lost 3 bases to trimming and J lost 0 bases, with 4 bases between them. The CDR3 extends over 13 amino acids. CDR1 SGHNT and CDR2 YENEEA come from the germline V gene. The CDR3 protein is CASSFASTDTQYF. CDR3 in DNA: TGTGCCAGCAGCTTTGCCAGCACAGATACGCAGTATTTT.

The chain uses TRBV29-1 and TRBJ1-1, with no clear D. Germline assignment: CDR1 SQVTM and CDR2 ANQGSEA. The CDR3 has 12 amino acids. V gave up 3 bases and J gave up 2 bases, with 7 bases separating them. The CDR3 protein is CSVDGGNTEAFF. The DNA of the CDR3 is TGCAGCGTTGACGGCGGTAACACTGAAGCTTTCTTT. Based on the CDR3 plus reference TRBV29-1 and TRBJ1-1, the full variable domain is SAVISQKPSRDICQRGTSLTIQCQVDSQVTMMFWYRQQPGQSLTLIATANQGSEATYESGFVIDKFPISRPNLTFSTLTVSNMSPEDSSIYLCSVDGGNTEAFFGQGTRLTVV.

This clonotype was counted a few times. The genes are TRBV5-1 and TRBJ1-2; D is uncertain. The CDR3 loop spans 14 amino acids. CDR1 is SGHRS and CDR2 is YFSETQ in the germline V gene. V was trimmed by 0 bases and J by 8 bases, leaving 14 bases between them. In DNA, the CDR3 is TGCGCCAGCAGCTTGGAGGGCCTCGCCTCGGGCTACACCTTC. Its translation is CASSLEGLASGYTF.

The CDR3 DNA is TGCAGTGCTAGTAGCGGGATTGGGGCCTACGAGCAGTACTTC. Encoded protein: CSASSGIGAYEQYF. This chain connects TRBV20-1 to TRBJ2-7; 8 bases are a match to TRBD2. The CDR3 spans 14 residues. V lost 3 bases, J lost 2 bases, and 6 bases stayed unmatched. The germline V gene has CDR1 DFQATT and CDR2 SNEGSKA (reference sequence).

The rearrangement joins TRBV3-1 to TRBJ1-2, with 7 nucleotides matching TRBD1. V lost 4 bases and J lost 4; bases outside the gene matches: 9. This CDR3 contains 15 residues. Germline V gene lookup returns CDR1 LGHDT and CDR2 YNNKEL (reference sequence). The CDR3 nucleotides are TGTGCCAGCAGCCCCCTCCAGGGACAGCTCTATGGCTACACCTTC. Amino acid sequence: CASSPLQGQLYGYTF.

This sequence joins TRBV5-1 and TRBJ2-3; D gene unclear. CDR3 length: 16 amino acids. V was trimmed by 4 bases and J by 0 bases, leaving 15 bases between them. Per the germline V gene, CDR1 is SGHRS and CDR2 is YFSETQ. As DNA, the CDR3 is TGCGCCAGCAGCCACACGACGTCCTCTAGCACAGATACGCAGTATTTT. It yields the protein CASSHTTSSSTDTQYF.